This TCR beta chain was recorded in a study of PD-1 blockade in classical Hodgkin lymphoma. The germline V and J ends were trimmed by 6 bases and 1 base, with 10 bases remaining between them. This CDR3 has 13 amino acids. The V gene's germline CDR1 is MNHNS and CDR2 SASEGT. The method was immunoSEQ multiplex PCR; TCRdb's version includes in-frame clones alone and lacks a portion of them. In the table there are about 30,000 clones, about four fifths of which are singletons. The time point denotes: cycle 4 day 1 (C4D1), after more than five weeks of nivolumab. In every patient, relapse followed autologous stem cell transplantation, while exposure to brentuximab vedotin differed.

This sequence was found in a human donor with classical Hodgkin lymphoma. The rearrangement uses TRBV6-1 and TRBJ2-7; possibly TRBD1 for D (6 bases). The sequenced sample was peripheral blood mononuclear cells (PBMCs), obtained before the fourth cycle of nivolumab. This CDR3 is CASRQGFSYEQYF. Here the CDR3 DNA reads TGTGCCAGCAGACAGGGTTTTTCCTACGAGCAGTACTTC.